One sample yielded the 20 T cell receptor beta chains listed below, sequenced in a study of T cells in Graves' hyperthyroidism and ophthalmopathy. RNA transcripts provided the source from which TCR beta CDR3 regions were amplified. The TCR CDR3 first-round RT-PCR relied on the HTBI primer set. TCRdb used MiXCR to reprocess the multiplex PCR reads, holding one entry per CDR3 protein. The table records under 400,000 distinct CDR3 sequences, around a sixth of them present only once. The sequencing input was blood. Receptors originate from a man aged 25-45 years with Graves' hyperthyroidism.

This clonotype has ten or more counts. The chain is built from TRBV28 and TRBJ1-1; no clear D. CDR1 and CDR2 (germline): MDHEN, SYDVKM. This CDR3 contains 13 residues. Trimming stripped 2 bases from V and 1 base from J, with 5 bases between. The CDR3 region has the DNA TGTGCCAGCAGTTTAAGGTCGAACACTGAAGCTTTCTTT. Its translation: CASSLRSNTEAFF.

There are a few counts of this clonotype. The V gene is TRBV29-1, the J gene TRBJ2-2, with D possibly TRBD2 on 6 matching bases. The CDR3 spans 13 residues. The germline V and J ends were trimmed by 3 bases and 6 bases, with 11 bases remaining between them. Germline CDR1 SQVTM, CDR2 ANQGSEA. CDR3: CSVDGGRSGELFF. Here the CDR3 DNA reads TGCAGCGTTGATGGGGGGAGGTCCGGGGAGCTGTTTTTT.

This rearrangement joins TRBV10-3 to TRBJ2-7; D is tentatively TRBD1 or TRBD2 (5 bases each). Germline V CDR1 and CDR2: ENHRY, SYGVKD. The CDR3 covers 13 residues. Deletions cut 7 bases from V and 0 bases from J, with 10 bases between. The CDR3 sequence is CAITEGSSYEQYV. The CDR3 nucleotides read TGTGCCATCACCGAGGGGAGCTCCTACGAGCAGTACGTC.

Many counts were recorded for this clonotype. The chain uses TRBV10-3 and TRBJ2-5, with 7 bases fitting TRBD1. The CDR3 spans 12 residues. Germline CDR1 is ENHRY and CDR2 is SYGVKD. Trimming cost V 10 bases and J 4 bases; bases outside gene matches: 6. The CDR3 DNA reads TGTGCCACCGGACAGGTGACAGAGACCCAGTACTTC. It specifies CATGQVTETQYF.

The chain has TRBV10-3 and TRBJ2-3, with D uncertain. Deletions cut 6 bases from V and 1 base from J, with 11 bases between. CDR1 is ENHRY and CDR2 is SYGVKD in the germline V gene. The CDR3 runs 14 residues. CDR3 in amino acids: CAIRTPQGTDTQYF. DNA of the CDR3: TGTGCCATCAGGACGCCCCAGGGCACAGATACGCAGTATTTT.

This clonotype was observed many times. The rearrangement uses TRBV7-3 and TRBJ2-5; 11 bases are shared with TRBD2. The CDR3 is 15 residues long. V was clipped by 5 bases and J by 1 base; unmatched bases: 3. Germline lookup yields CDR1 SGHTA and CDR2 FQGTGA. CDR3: CASSLGLAVQETQYF. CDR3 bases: TGTGCCAGCAGCCTGGGACTAGCGGTCCAAGAGACCCAGTACTTC.

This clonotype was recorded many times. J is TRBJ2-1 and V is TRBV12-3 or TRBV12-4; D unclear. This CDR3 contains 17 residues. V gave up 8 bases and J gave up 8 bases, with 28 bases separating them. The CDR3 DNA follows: TGTGCCAGCTTGACCTCCAAAGGGCCGGGCGAACGCTATGAGCAGTTCTTC. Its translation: CASLTSKGPGERYEQFF.

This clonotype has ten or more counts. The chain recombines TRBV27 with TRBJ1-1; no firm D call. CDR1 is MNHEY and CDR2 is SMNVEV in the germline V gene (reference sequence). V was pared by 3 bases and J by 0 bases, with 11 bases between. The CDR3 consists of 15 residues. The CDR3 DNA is TGTGCCAGCAGTTTGCAGCCACTATTGAACACTGAAGCTTTCTTT. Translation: CASSLQPLLNTEAFF.

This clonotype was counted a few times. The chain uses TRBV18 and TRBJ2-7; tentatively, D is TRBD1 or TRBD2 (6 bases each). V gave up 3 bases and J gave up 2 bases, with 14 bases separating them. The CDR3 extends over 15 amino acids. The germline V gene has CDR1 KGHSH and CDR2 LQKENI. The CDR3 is CASSPPDRTTYEQYF. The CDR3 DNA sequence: TGTGCCAGCTCACCTCCCGACAGGACTACCTACGAGCAGTACTTC. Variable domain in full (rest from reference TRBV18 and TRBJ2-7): NAGVMQNPRHLVRRRGQEARLRCSPMKGHSHVYWYRQLPEEGLKFMVYLQKENIIDESGMPKERFSAEFPKEGPSILRIQQVVRGDSAAYFCASSPPDRTTYEQYFGPGTRLTVT.

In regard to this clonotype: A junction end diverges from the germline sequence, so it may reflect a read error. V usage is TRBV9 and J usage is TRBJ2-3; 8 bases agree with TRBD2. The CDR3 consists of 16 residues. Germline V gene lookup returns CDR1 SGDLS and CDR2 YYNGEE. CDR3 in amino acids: CASSIRAGVGSDMQYF. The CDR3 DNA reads TGTGCCAGCAGCATCCGAGCGGGAGTGGGATCAGATATGCAGTATTTT.

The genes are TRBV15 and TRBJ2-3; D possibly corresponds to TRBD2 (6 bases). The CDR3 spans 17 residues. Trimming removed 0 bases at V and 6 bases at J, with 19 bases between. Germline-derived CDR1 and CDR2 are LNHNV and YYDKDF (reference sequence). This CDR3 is CATSREVGAGITDTQYF. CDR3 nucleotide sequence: TGTGCCACCAGCAGAGAGGTCGGAGCGGGCATCACGGATACGCAGTATTTT.

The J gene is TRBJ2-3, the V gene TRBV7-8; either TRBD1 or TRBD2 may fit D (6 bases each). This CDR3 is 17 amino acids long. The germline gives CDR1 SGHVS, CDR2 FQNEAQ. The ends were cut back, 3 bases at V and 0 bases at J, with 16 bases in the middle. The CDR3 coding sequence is TGTGCCAGCAGCTTGAGGGGGGTAGCGGTCAGCACAGATACGCAGTATTTT. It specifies CASSLRGVAVSTDTQYF.

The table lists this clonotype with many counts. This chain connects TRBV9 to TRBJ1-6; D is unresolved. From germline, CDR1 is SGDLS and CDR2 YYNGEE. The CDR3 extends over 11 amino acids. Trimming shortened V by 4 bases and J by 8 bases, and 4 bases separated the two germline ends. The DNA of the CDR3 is TGTGCCAGCAGCAAATATTCACCCCTCCACTTT. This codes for CASSKYSPLHF.

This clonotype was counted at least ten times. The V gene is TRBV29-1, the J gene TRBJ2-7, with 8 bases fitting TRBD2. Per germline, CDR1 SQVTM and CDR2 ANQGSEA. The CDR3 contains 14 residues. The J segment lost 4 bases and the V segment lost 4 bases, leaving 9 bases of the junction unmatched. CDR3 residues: CSVVLREAGYEQYF. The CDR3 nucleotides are TGCAGCGTTGTTTTGCGGGAGGCAGGATACGAGCAGTACTTC.

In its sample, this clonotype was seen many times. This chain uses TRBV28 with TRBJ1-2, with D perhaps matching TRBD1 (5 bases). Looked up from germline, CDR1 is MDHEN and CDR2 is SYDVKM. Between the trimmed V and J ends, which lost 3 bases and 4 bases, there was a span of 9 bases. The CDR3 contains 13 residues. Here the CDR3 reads CASSLGRAYGYTF. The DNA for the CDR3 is TGTGCCAGCAGTTTGGGCAGGGCCTATGGCTACACCTTC.

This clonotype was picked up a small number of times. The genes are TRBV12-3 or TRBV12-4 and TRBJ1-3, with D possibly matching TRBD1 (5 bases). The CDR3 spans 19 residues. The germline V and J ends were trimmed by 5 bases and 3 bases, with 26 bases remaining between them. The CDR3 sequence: CASSPFSPWDRASGNTIYF. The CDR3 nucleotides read TGTGCCAGCAGTCCTTTCTCACCCTGGGACCGCGCAAGTGGAAACACCATATATTTT.

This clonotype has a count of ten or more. CDR3 nucleotides: TGCGCCAGCAGTGATATAAGGCGGGAGGTCGAGACCCAGTACTTC. It yields the protein CASSDIRREVETQYF. This chain uses TRBV5-1 with TRBJ2-5, with 8 bases lining up with TRBD2. The CDR3 covers 15 residues. CDR1 SGHRS and CDR2 YFSETQ come from the germline V gene. V shed 5 bases and J 5 bases; nucleotides not matched to a gene: 11.

CDR3 nucleotides: TGTGCCAGCAGCTTAGGCCCGGGACGAGGAGCTTTCTTT. Protein: CASSLGPGRGAFF. V and J are TRBV13 and TRBJ1-1; D may be TRBD1 (5 bases). Looked up from germline, CDR1 is PRHDT and CDR2 is FYEKMQ (reference sequence). This CDR3 region has 13 residues. V was pared by 0 bases and J by 10 bases, with 12 bases between.

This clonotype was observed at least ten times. CDR3 in DNA: TGTGCCAGCAGCTTTATGACTAGCGGTCATGAGCAGTTCTTC. The encoded protein is CASSFMTSGHEQFF. This rearrangement joins TRBV11-2 to TRBJ2-1, with 9 bases identical to TRBD2. Germline CDR1 and CDR2: SGHAT and FQNNGV. V dropped 3 bases and J dropped 8; count of bases not matched to a gene: 5. This CDR3 is built from 14 residues.

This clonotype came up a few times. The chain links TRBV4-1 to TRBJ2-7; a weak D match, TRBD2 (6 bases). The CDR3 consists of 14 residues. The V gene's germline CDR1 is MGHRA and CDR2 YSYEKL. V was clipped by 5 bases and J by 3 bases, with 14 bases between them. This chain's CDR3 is CASSSREKGYEQYF. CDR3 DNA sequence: TGCGCCAGCAGCTCACGGGAGAAGGGCTACGAGCAGTACTTC.